These 2 T cell receptor beta chains were sequenced from one sample in a study of blood T cells in healthy people across ages. Together with a sample-barcoded 5' primer, a J-beta primer mix was included in a second PCR lasting about 7 to 11 cycles. In TCRdb, the 5' RACE reads were re-called with MiXCR into one record per CDR3 protein. This sample yields 1.5 million to 2 million distinct CDR3 sequences, of which around 50% are seen a single time; less than 2.5% belongs to the top ten. Sequencing used blood. The receptors were sampled from a middle-aged woman in good health.

This sequence joins TRBV29-1 and TRBJ1-4; TRBD1 matches 7 bases. The V segment lost 7 bases and the J segment 0 bases; nucleotides outside the gene matches: 2. Germline values: CDR1 SQVTM, CDR2 ANQGSEA. The CDR3 has 13 residues. The CDR3 nucleotides read TGCAGCGGACAGGGATCAACTAATGAAAAACTGTTTTTT. Encoded protein: CSGQGSTNEKLFF.

For the CDR3, the DNA is TGTGCCAGCGGGATAAATACAGGCTCTGGGGCCAACGTCCTGACTTTC. This encodes CASGINTGSGANVLTF. J is TRBJ2-6 and V is TRBV7-2, with D perhaps TRBD1 (5 bases). This CDR3 spans 16 amino acids. Trimming shortened V by 8 bases and J by 0 bases, and 14 bases separated the two germline ends. Germline values: CDR1 SGHTA, CDR2 FQGNSA. Full variable domain (outside the CDR3, taken from reference TRBV7-2 and TRBJ2-6): GAGVSQSPSNKVTEKGKDVELRCDPISGHTALYWYRQSLGQGLEFLIYFQGNSAPDKSGLPSDRFSAERTGGSVSTLTIQRTQQEDSAVYLCASGINTGSGANVLTFGAGSRLTVL.